Each of the 20 T cell receptor beta chains below was sequenced from the same sample in a study of cytomegalovirus exposure and HLA in healthy donors. The PCR contained 60 Vbeta and 13 Jbeta primers. Method: immunoSEQ multiplex PCR; TCRdb's copy keeps in-frame clones and lacks some. The sample lists 99,000 or so clones, more than 9.5% seen once, with more than 15% in the top ten. Sample: PBMCs. These TCRs come from a man in his forties or fifties in good health and CMV-seropositive.

The chain carries TRBV27 and TRBJ1-2; no reliable D call. V lost 2 bases and J 5 bases, leaving 15 bases between the germline ends. The CDR3 is made up of 15 amino acids. The germline CDR1 and CDR2 sequences are MNHEY and SMNVEV (reference sequence). For the CDR3, the DNA is TGTGCCAGCAGTTTACAGGCCACCGCTTTATATGGCTACACCTTC. Amino acids: CASSLQATALYGYTF.

The chain has TRBV7-9 and TRBJ2-3; 7 bases agree with TRBD2. The CDR3 is 14 residues long. Germline V gene lookup returns CDR1 SEHNR and CDR2 FQNEAQ (reference sequence). J lost 2 bases, V lost 3 bases, and 2 bases had no gene match. CDR3 DNA: TGTGCCAGCAGCTTGGGGACTACCACAGATACGCAGTATTTT. It encodes CASSLGTTTDTQYF.

The genes are TRBV7-2 and TRBJ1-1; D perhaps matches TRBD1 (5 bases). This CDR3 contains 13 residues. CDR1 is SGHTA and CDR2 is FQGNSA in the germline V gene. The V end was cut by 3 bases, the J end by 2 bases, with 7 bases between. DNA for the CDR3: TGTGCCAGCAGCTTCGGGGGAAACACTGAAGCTTTCTTT. Translated: CASSFGGNTEAFF.

This sequence joins TRBV4-3 and TRBJ2-7; D is possibly TRBD1 (6 bases). CDR3 size: 14 residues. Germline V gene data show CDR1 as LGHNA and CDR2 as YSLEER. V lost 5 bases, J lost 0 bases, and 11 bases lay in between. The DNA for the CDR3 is TGCGCCAGCAGCGGACAGCCCAGCTCCTACGAGCAGTACTTC. Translating it yields CASSGQPSSYEQYF.

This clone was found a few times. This chain joins TRBV2 and TRBJ2-3, with D possibly being TRBD2 (6 bases). CDR1 is SNHLY and CDR2 is FYNNEI in the germline V gene. This CDR3 contains 16 residues. V was clipped by 6 bases and J by 0 bases, with 16 bases between them. CDR3 in amino acids: CASSVSSSGSTDTQYF. The CDR3 DNA follows: TGTGCCAGCAGCGTCTCTAGCAGCGGGAGCACAGATACGCAGTATTTT.

This clone was counted a few times. The genes are TRBV11-2 and TRBJ2-2; 9 positions match TRBD2. The CDR3 covers 18 residues. The V gene's germline CDR1 is SGHAT and CDR2 FQNNGV. Losses at the gene ends were 0 bases for V and 6 bases for J; bases not matched to a gene: 11. CDR3: CASSLDLVSAGGAGELFF. For the CDR3, the DNA is TGTGCCAGCAGCTTAGACCTGGTGTCGGCGGGAGGGGCCGGGGAGCTGTTTTTT.

A few counts support this clone. The V gene is TRBV6-4, the J gene TRBJ2-3; 9 positions match TRBD1. The CDR3 has 19 residues. V shed 8 bases and J 6 bases; nucleotides not matched to a gene: 24. CDR1 and CDR2 (germline): MRHNA, SNTAGT. The CDR3 is CASGQGQAPGPEVGDTQYF. The CDR3 DNA sequence: TGTGCCAGCGGACAGGGGCAGGCGCCCGGGCCCGAAGTCGGCGATACGCAGTATTTT.

The rearrangement uses TRBV6-1 and TRBJ2-6; no clear D gene. Germline-derived CDR1 and CDR2 are MNHNS and SASEGT. The V end lost 4 bases, the J end lost 5 bases, and 9 bases lay between the germline ends. This CDR3 spans 14 amino acids. CDR3 bases: TGTGCCAGCAGTGCCTCACTTAGGGCCAACGTCCTGACTTTC. Translating gives CASSASLRANVLTF.

The V and J genes are TRBV19 and TRBJ1-5, with D possibly being TRBD1 (6 bases). The CDR3 extends over 16 amino acids. V was pared by 0 bases and J by 6 bases, with 15 bases between. CDR1 and CDR2 from the germline V gene are LNHDA and SQIVND (reference sequence). The CDR3: CASSIDIGPQGQPQHF. CDR3 DNA: TGTGCCAGTAGTATAGATATAGGCCCACAGGGTCAGCCCCAGCATTTT.

This clone was detected only a few times. The chain combines TRBV12-5 with TRBJ2-5; possible D gene TRBD2, 5 bases. The V gene's germline CDR1 is LGHNT and CDR2 FRNRAP. The V end was cut by 4 bases, the J end by 2 bases, with 8 bases between. The CDR3 consists of 13 residues. The CDR3 DNA follows: TGTGCTAGTGGTTCCCGGAGGCAAGAGACCCAGTACTTC. Residues: CASGSRRQETQYF.

The chain links TRBV29-1 to TRBJ1-2; D is ambiguous. Germline V CDR1 and CDR2: SQVTM, ANQGSEA. V was cut by 1 base and J by 4 bases, with 7 bases left in between. This CDR3 is built from 12 residues. CDR3: CSVEVDSYGYTF. The DNA for the CDR3 is TGCAGCGTTGAAGTCGATAGCTATGGCTACACCTTC.

This clone was counted between two and nine times. This chain joins TRBV19 and TRBJ2-5; D is ambiguous. V shed 2 bases and J shed 3 bases, with 4 bases lying between them. Germline CDR1 and CDR2: LNHDA and SQIVND (reference sequence). The CDR3 sequence is 12 residues long. The CDR3 sequence: CASSIQEETQYF. Written as DNA, the CDR3 is TGTGCCAGTAGTATACAGGAAGAGACCCAGTACTTC.

A few counts support this clone. As DNA, the CDR3 is TGTGCCAGCAGCTCGGCCCTGTTAGCGGGAGGTAGTTCCTACGAGCAGTACTTC. Its translation is CASSSALLAGGSSYEQYF. V gene TRBV7-9 combines with J gene TRBJ2-7; 10 nucleotides match TRBD2. In germline, CDR1 is SEHNR, CDR2 FQNEAQ (reference sequence). V lost 4 bases to trimming and J lost 1 base; unmatched junction nucleotides: 13. The CDR3 contains 18 residues.

This clone was recorded a few times. The J gene is TRBJ1-2, the V gene TRBV28, with no clear D. This CDR3 has 13 residues. V lost 2 bases and J lost 4, with 8 bases in between. Per the germline V gene, CDR1 is MDHEN and CDR2 is SYDVKM. In DNA form, the CDR3 reads TGTGCCAGCAGTTTACGGGAGATCTATGGCTACACCTTC. As protein: CASSLREIYGYTF.

The V and J genes are TRBV7-9 and TRBJ1-3, with D unclear. This CDR3 is 15 amino acids long. The germline V gene has CDR1 SEHNR and CDR2 FQNEAQ (reference sequence). With 4 bases removed from V and 0 bases from J, the gap between germline ends came to 10 bases. CDR3 DNA sequence: TGTGCCAGCAGCTGGTCCAAGAGCTCTGGAAACACCATATATTTT. Amino acid sequence: CASSWSKSSGNTIYF.

A word on this clone: The sample carries other DNA sequences with the same CDR3. The rearrangement links TRBV5-1 to TRBJ2-3, with TRBD2 identical over 7 bases. Germline V gene data show CDR1 as SGHRS and CDR2 as YFSETQ. This CDR3 has 15 amino acids. V lost 4 bases, J lost 0 bases, and 5 bases stayed unmatched. This CDR3 is CASSSGARSTDTQYF. For the CDR3, the DNA is TGCGCCAGCAGCAGCGGGGCGAGGAGCACAGATACGCAGTATTTT.

This clone was counted a few times. This chain uses TRBV12-5 with TRBJ2-2; 9 nucleotides line up with TRBD2. Germline CDR1 is LGHNT and CDR2 is FRNRAP. V was pared by 1 base and J by 5 bases, with 5 bases of the junction left unmatched. There are 16 residues in the CDR3. The CDR3 is CASGLGAGGTTGELFF. In nucleotides, the CDR3 is TGTGCTAGTGGTTTGGGCGCGGGGGGGACAACCGGGGAGCTGTTTTTT.

V and J are TRBV2 and TRBJ2-1; TRBD2 is a possible D gene (6 bases). V lost 6 bases, J lost 7 bases, and 19 bases lay in between. Germline V gene sequence: CDR1 SNHLY, CDR2 FYNNEI. The CDR3 is 15 residues long. CDR3 coding DNA: TGTGCCAGCAGGGGCCCAGAACTAGCTAGGAATGAGCAGTTCTTC. It translates to CASRGPELARNEQFF.

The V gene is TRBV29-1, the J gene TRBJ2-7; D not certain. In germline, CDR1 is SQVTM, CDR2 ANQGSEA. V was clipped by 0 bases and J by 0 bases, with 3 bases between them. This CDR3 has 12 amino acids. CDR3 amino acids: CSVEDNSYEQYF. CDR3 in DNA: TGCAGCGTTGAAGACAACTCCTACGAGCAGTACTTC.

This clone was counted only a few times. The chain carries TRBV19 and TRBJ2-3; TRBD2 matches 10 bases. V lost 10 bases and J lost 1; bases outside the gene matches: 14. Germline values: CDR1 LNHDA, CDR2 SQIVND (reference sequence). The CDR3 totals 17 residues. The CDR3 sequence is CATPGLAEEPGTDTQYF. For the CDR3, the DNA is TGTGCCACCCCTGGACTAGCGGAAGAGCCAGGCACAGATACGCAGTATTTT.